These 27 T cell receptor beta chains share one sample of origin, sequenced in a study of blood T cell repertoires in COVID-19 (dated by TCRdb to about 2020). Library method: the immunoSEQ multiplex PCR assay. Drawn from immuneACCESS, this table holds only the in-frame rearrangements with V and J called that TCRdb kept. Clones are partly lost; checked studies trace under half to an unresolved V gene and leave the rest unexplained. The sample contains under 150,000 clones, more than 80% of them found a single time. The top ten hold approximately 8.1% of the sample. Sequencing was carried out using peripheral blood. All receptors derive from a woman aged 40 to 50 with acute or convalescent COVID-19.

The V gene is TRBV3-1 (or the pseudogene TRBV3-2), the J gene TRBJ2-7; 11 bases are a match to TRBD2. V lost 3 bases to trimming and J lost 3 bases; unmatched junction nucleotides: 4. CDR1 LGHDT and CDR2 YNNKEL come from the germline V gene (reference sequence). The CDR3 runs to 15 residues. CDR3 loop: CASSQLAGGNYEQYF. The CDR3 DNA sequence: TGTGCCAGCAGCCAGTTAGCGGGGGGGAACTACGAGCAGTACTTC.

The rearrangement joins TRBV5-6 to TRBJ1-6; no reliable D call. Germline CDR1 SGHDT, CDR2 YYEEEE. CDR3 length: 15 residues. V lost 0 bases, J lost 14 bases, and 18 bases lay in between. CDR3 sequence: CASSLVAGRGGSLHF. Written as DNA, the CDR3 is TGTGCCAGCAGCTTGGTGGCGGGCAGAGGAGGGTCCCTCCACTTT.

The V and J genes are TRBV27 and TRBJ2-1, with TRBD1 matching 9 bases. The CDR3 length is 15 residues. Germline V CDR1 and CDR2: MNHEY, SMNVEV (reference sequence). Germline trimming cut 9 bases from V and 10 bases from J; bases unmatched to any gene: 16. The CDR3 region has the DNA TGTGCCAGGCCACCGGGACAGGGTCCGTCGGGCGAGCAGTTCTTC. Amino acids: CARPPGQGPSGEQFF.

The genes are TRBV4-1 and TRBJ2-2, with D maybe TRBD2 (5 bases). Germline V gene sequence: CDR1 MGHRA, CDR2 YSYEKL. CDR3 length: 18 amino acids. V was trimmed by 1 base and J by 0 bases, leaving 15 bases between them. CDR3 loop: CASSQAASGKANTGELFF. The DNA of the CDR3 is TGCGCCAGCAGCCAAGCCGCTTCGGGAAAAGCGAACACCGGGGAGCTGTTTTTT.

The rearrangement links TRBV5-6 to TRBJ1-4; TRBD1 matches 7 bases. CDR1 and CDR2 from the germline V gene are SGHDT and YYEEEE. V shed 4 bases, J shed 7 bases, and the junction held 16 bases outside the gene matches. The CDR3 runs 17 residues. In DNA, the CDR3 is TGTGCCAGCAGCCCAAGACGGAACAGGGGATTCGTTGAAAAACTGTTTTTT. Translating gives CASSPRRNRGFVEKLFF.

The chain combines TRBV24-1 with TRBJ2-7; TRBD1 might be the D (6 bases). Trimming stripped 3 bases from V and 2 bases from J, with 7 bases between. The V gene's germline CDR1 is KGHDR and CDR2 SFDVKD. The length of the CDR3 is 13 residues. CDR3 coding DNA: TGTGCCACCAGTGATGACAGGACCTACGAGCAGTACTTC. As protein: CATSDDRTYEQYF.

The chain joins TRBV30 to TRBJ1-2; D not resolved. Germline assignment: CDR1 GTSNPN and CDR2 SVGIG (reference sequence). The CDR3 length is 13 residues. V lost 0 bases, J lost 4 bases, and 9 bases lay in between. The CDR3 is CAWSVQSAYGYTF. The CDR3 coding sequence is TGTGCCTGGAGTGTACAGTCAGCCTATGGCTACACCTTC.

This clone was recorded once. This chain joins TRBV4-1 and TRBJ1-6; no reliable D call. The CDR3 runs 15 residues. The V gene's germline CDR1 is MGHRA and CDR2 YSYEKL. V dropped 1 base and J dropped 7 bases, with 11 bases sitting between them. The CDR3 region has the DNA TGCGCCAGCAGCCAAGTACGGGGTGAGAATTCACCCCTCCACTTT. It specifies CASSQVRGENSPLHF.

The CDR3 region is CASSSGLAGWLGDTQYF. The DNA for the CDR3 is TGTGCCAGCAGCTCTGGACTAGCGGGCTGGCTGGGAGATACGCAGTATTTT. V usage is TRBV7-8 and J usage is TRBJ2-3; 11 nucleotides match TRBD2. Germline V gene sequence: CDR1 SGHVS, CDR2 FQNEAQ. This CDR3 contains 17 residues. V gave up 4 bases and J gave up 5 bases; unmatched junction bases: 11. Supplemented by reference TRBV7-8 and TRBJ2-3, the full variable domain reads GAGVSQSPRYKVAKRGQDVALRCDPISGHVSLFWYQQALGQGPEFLTYFQNEAQLDKSGLPSDRFFAERPEGSVSTLKIQRTQQEDSAVYLCASSSGLAGWLGDTQYFGPGTRLTVL.

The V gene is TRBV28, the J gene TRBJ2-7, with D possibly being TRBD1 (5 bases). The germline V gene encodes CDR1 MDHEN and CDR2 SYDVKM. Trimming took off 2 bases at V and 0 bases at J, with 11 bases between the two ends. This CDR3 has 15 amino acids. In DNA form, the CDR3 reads TGTGCCAGCAGTTTAACGGAGACAGTCTCCTACGAGCAGTACTTC. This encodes CASSLTETVSYEQYF.

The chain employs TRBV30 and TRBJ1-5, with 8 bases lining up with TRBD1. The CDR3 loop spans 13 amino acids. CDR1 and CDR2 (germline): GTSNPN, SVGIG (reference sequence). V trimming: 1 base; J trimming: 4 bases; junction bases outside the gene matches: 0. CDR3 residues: CAWSGTGNQPQHF. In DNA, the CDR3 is TGTGCCTGGAGTGGGACAGGGAATCAGCCCCAGCATTTT.

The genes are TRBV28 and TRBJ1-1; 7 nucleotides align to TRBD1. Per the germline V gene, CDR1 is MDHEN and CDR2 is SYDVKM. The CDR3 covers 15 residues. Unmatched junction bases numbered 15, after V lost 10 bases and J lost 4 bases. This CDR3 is CATYPPRGRFTEAFF. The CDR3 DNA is TGTGCCACCTACCCCCCCAGGGGGAGGTTCACTGAAGCTTTCTTT.

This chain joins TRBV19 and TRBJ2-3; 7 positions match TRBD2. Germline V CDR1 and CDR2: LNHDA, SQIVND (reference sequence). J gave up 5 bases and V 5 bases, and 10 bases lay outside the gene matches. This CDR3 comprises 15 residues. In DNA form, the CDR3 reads TGTGCCAGTAGTGCCGCGCGCGGGGGACTAGATACGCAGTATTTT. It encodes CASSAARGGLDTQYF.

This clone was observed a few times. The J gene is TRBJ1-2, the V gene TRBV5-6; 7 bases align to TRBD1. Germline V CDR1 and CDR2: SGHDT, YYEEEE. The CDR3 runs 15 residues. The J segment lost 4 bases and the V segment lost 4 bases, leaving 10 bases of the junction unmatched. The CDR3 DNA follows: TGTGCCAGCAGCCCTTACAGGGGTCTAACCTATGGCTACACCTTC. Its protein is CASSPYRGLTYGYTF. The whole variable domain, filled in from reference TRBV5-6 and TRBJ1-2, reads DAGVTQSPTHLIKTRGQQVTLRCSPKSGHDTVSWYQQALGQGPQFIFQYYEEEERQRGNFPDRFSGHQFPNYSSELNVNALLLGDSALYLCASSPYRGLTYGYTFGSGTRLTVV.

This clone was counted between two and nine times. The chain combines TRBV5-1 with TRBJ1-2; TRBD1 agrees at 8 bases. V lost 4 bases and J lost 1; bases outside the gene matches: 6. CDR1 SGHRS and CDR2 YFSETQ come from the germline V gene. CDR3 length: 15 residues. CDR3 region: CASSATGVFNYGYTF. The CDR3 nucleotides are TGCGCCAGCAGCGCGACAGGGGTGTTTAACTATGGCTACACCTTC.

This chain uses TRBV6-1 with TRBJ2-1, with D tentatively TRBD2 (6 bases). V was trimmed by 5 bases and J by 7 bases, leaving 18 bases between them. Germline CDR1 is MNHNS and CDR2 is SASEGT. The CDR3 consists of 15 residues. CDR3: CASSPGTLYRNEQFF. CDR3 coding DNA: TGTGCCAGCAGTCCCGGGACTCTCTATAGGAATGAGCAGTTCTTC.

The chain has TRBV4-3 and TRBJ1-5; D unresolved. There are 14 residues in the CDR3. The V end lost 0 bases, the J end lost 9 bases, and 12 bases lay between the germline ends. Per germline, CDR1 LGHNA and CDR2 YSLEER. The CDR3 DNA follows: TGCGCCAGCAGCCAAGATATTGGCGGGAGGCCCCAGCATTTT. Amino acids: CASSQDIGGRPQHF.

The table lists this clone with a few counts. CDR3 nucleotide sequence: TGTGCCAGCAGTATACACAAAGATGAAGCTTTCTTT. This sequence encodes CASSIHKDEAFF. The chain employs TRBV12-3 or TRBV12-4 and TRBJ1-1; the D is unclear. The CDR3 loop spans 12 amino acids. With 5 bases removed from V and 7 bases from J, the gap between germline ends came to 11 bases.

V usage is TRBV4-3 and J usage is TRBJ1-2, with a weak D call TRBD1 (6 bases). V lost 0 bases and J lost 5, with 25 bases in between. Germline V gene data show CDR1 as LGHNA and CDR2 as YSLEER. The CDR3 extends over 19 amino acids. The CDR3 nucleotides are TGCGCCAGCAGCCAAGATGCTGGGGGCAGGGGTTCGTTTGCATATGGCTACACCTTC. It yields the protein CASSQDAGGRGSFAYGYTF.

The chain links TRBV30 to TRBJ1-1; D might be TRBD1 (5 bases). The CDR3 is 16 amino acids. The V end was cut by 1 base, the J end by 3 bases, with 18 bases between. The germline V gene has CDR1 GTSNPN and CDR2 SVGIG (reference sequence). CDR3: CAWSDPSGRVDTEAFF. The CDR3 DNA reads TGTGCCTGGAGTGACCCTTCAGGGAGGGTAGACACTGAAGCTTTCTTT.

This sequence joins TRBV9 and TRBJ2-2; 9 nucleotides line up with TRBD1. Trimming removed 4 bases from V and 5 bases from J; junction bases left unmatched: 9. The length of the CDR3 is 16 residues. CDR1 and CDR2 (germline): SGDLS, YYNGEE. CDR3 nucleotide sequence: TGTGCCAGCAGCTCGTGGGGGGGACAGGGTACCGGGGAGCTGTTTTTT. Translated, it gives CASSSWGGQGTGELFF.

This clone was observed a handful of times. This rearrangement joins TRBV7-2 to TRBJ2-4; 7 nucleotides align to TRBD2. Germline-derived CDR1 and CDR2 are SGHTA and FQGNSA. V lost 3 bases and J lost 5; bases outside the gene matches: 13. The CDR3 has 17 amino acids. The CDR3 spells CASSFLPGGGRENIQYF. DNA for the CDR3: TGTGCCAGCAGCTTCCTCCCTGGGGGGGGAAGGGAAAACATTCAGTACTTC.

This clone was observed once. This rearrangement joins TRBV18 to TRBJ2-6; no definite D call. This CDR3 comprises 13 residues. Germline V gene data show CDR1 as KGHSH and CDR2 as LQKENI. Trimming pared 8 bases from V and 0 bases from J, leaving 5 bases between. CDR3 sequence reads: CASASSGANVLTF. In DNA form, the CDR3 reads TGTGCCAGCGCGAGCTCTGGGGCCAACGTCCTGACTTTC.

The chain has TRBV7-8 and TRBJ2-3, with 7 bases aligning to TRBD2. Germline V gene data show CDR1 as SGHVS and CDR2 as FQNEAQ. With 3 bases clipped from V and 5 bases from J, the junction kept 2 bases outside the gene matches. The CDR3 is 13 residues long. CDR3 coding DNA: TGTGCCAGCAGCTTCGCGGGGGAAGATACGCAGTATTTT. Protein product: CASSFAGEDTQYF.

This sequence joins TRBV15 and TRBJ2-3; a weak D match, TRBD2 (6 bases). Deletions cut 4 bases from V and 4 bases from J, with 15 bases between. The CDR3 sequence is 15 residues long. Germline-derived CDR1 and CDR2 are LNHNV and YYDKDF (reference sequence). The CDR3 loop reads CATSKPGGSSDTQYF. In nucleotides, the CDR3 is TGTGCCACCAGCAAACCTGGGGGGAGTTCAGATACGCAGTATTTT.

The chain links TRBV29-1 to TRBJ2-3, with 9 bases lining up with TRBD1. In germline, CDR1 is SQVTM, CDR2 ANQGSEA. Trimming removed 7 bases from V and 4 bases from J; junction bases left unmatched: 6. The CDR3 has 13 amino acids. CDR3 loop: CSALWTGADTQYF. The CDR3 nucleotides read TGCAGCGCCCTGTGGACAGGGGCAGATACGCAGTATTTT.

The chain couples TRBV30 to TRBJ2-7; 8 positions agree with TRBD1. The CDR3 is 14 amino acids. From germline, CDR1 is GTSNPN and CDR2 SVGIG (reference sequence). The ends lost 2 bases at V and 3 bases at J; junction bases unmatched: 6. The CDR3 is CAWSTGTGDYEQYF. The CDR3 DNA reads TGTGCCTGGAGTACCGGGACAGGCGACTACGAGCAGTACTTC.